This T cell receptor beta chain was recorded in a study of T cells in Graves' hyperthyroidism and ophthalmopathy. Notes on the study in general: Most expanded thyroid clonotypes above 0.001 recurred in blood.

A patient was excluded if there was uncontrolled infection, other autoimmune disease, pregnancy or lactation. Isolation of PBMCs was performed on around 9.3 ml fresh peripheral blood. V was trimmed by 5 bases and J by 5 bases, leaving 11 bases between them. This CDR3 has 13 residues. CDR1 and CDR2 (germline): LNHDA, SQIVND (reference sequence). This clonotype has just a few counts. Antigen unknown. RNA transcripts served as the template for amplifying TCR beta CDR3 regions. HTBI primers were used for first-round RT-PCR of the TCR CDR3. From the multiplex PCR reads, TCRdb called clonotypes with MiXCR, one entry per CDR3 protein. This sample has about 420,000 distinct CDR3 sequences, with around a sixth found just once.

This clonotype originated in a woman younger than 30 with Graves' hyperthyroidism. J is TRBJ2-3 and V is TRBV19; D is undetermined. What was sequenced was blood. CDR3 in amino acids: CASSVASGDTQYF. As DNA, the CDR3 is TGTGCCAGTAGTGTCGCGTCAGGAGATACGCAGTATTTT.